One and the same sample provided the 2 T cell receptor beta chains below, sequenced in a study of CD8 T cells in Susac syndrome. RNA in amounts of roughly 0.5 to 1 ug was reverse transcribed with random hexamers. TCRdb independently ran MiXCR on the immunoSEQ multiplex PCR reads; one entry per CDR3 protein. The repertoire has roughly 120,000 distinct CDR3 sequences, 94% of them found once; the top ten carry roughly 0.095%. The material sequenced was CD4+ T cells from PBMCs. These receptors were obtained from a human donor in good health.

This clonotype has a handful of counts. This chain uses TRBV29-1 with TRBJ2-1; possibly TRBD1 for D (7 bases). V was trimmed by 4 bases and J by 7 bases, leaving 11 bases between them. The CDR3 loop spans 12 amino acids. Germline CDR1 is SQVTM and CDR2 is ANQGSEA. The CDR3 DNA reads as TGCAGCGTTGCAGGGGGAGGAAATGAGCAGTTCTTC. Its protein product is CSVAGGGNEQFF.

This clonotype was seen once. The J gene is TRBJ1-5, the V gene TRBV19; D not certain. Germline V gene data show CDR1 as LNHDA and CDR2 as SQIVND (reference sequence). This CDR3 comprises 13 residues. V shed 3 bases and J shed 7 bases, with 10 bases lying between them. The CDR3 sequence: CASSILDGQPQHF. The CDR3 region has the DNA TGTGCCAGTAGTATCCTAGACGGCCAGCCCCAGCATTTT.